This T cell receptor (beta chain) is from a study of cytotoxic CD8 clonotypes in ibrutinib-treated CLL. The V gene lost 7 bases and the J gene lost 0 bases, with 16 bases spanning the gap. CDR1 is MNHEY and CDR2 is SVGAGI in the germline V gene. CDR3 length equals 15 residues. Clones were read by immunoSEQ multiplex PCR, and TCRdb kept only the in-frame ones, dropping some. This table holds 40,000 or so clones, 70% found once. The chain uses TRBV6-5 and TRBJ2-7; D is undetermined. The source was PBMCs, collected at disease progression, from a patient treated with ibrutinib. This receptor was obtained from a human donor with chronic lymphocytic leukemia. CDR3 in amino acids: CASTPTAINSYEQYF. The CDR3 nucleotides read TGTGCCAGCACCCCTACAGCGATCAACTCCTACGAGCAGTACTTC.